Listed below are T cell receptor beta chains from one sample, sequenced in a study. One entry per CDR3 protein results from TCRdb running MiXCR on the 5' RACE reads. The data contain tens of thousands of distinct CDR3 sequences, about 28% of them singletons. Specimen: naive CD4+ T cells sorted from a lymph node. Receptor source: a female donor with breast cancer. CDR3s include the opening cysteine and the closing phenylalanine or tryptophan. The order of the fields is J gene, D gene, V gene, clone size, CDR3 protein, CDR3 DNA. The D gene is left open where the match is weak. Size is stated for part of the rows, as once, few or many counts, or as a class when the clone is expanded.

TRBJ1-1,TRBD1,TRBV6-2/TRBV6-3,-,CASRLNRGAAFF,TGTGCCAGCAGATTAAACAGGGGTGCGGCTTTCTTT
TRBJ2-5,TRBD2,TRBV5-1,-,CASSAESGGAGETQYF,TGTGCCAGCAGCGCGGAAAGCGGGGGGGCCGGGGAGACCCAGTACTTC
TRBJ1-2,-,TRBV5-1,-,CASSYTGDPNYGYTF,TGCGCCAGCAGCTACACAGGTGACCCTAACTATGGCTACACCTTC
TRBJ2-7,TRBD2,TRBV11-2,few,CASSLAASGSNEQYF,TGTGCCAGCAGCTTAGCGGCTAGCGGGAGTAACGAGCAGTACTTC
TRBJ2-2,TRBD1,TRBV18,-,CASSKQGRTGELFF,TGTGCCAGCTCAAAACAGGGGCGCACCGGGGAGCTGTTTTTT
TRBJ1-2,-,TRBV7-2,many,CASSLDPGGFYGYTF,TGTGCCAGCAGCTTAGACCCGGGGGGATTCTATGGCTACACCTTC
TRBJ2-7,-,TRBV7-2,once,CAGSSPGLIYEQYF,TGTGCCGGCAGCTCCCCGGGACTGATCTACGAGCAGTACTTC
TRBJ2-7,TRBD2,TRBV5-5,-,CASISYPGTRTSYEQYF,TGTGCCAGCATCTCTTACCCCGGGACTAGGACTTCCTACGAGCAGTACTTC
TRBJ2-3,-,TRBV6-2/TRBV6-3,medium-sized,CASSYRETDTQYF,TGTGCCAGCAGTTACCGAGAGACAGATACGCAGTATTTT
TRBJ1-3,-,TRBV7-2,few,CASSYVSSSSGNTIYF,TGTGCCAGCAGCTACGTTTCCTCCAGCTCTGGAAACACCATATATTTT
TRBJ2-5,TRBD2,TRBV5-1,few,CASSPQTSGTQETQYF,TGCGCCAGCAGCCCGCAGACTAGCGGAACCCAAGAGACCCAGTACTTC
TRBJ2-5,-,TRBV3-1,few,CASSAGSIQETQYF,TGTGCCAGCAGCGCGGGGAGCATACAAGAGACCCAGTACTTC
TRBJ2-5,TRBD1,TRBV24-1,many,CATSEPGTVETQYF,TGTGCCACCAGTGAACCTGGGACAGTGGAGACCCAGTACTTC
TRBJ2-2,TRBD2,TRBV7-7,many,CASSSLANGELFF,TGTGCTAGCAGCTCACTAGCGAACGGGGAGCTGTTTTTT
TRBJ2-2,TRBD2,TRBV9,-,CASSPGGGDAGELFF,TGTGCCAGCAGTCCAGGTGGGGGGGATGCCGGGGAGCTGTTTTTT
TRBJ1-1,TRBD1,TRBV10-3,-,CAISIGTGQTEAFF,TGTGCCATCAGTATCGGGACAGGGCAGACTGAAGCTTTCTTT
TRBJ1-2,-,TRBV5-4,few,CASSFGRDYGYTF,TGTGCCAGCAGCTTTGGCAGGGACTATGGCTACACCTTC
TRBJ1-3,-,TRBV20-1,-,CSARDAGQSGNTIYF,TGCAGTGCTAGAGATGCAGGACAGAGTGGAAACACCATATATTTT
TRBJ2-3,TRBD2,TRBV7-9,-,CASSSTGTRISTDTQYF,TGTGCCAGCAGCTCAACCGGGACTAGAATTAGCACAGATACGCAGTATTTT
TRBJ2-2,-,TRBV29-1,-,CSVVGSGELFF,TGCAGCGTTGTGGGTTCCGGGGAGCTGTTTTTT
TRBJ2-7,TRBD2,TRBV5-1,-,CASSLDPGLAGSEQYF,TGCGCCAGCAGCTTGGACCCGGGACTAGCGGGGTCCGAGCAGTACTTC
TRBJ2-1,-,TRBV5-8,many,CASSPNQPGSNEQFF,TGTGCCAGCAGCCCAAATCAGCCAGGGAGCAATGAGCAGTTCTTC
TRBJ2-1,-,TRBV27,few,CASSRTANEQFF,TGTGCCAGCAGTAGAACAGCCAATGAGCAGTTCTTC
TRBJ2-1,-,TRBV9,-,CASGHYRFNEQFF,TGTGCCAGCGGTCACTACCGATTCAATGAGCAGTTCTTC
TRBJ2-3,-,TRBV18,-,CASSPPLGTSTDTQYF,TGTGCCAGCTCACCCCCTCTAGGCACGAGCACAGATACGCAGTATTTT
TRBJ1-3,TRBD1,TRBV12-3/TRBV12-4,-,CASITPGQGSGNTIYF,TGTGCCAGCATCACCCCCGGACAGGGGTCAGGAAACACCATATATTTT
TRBJ1-3,-,TRBV11-2,few,CASSELSSGNTIYF,TGTGCCAGCAGCGAGTTATCCTCTGGAAACACCATATATTTT
TRBJ2-2,-,TRBV7-2,-,CASSPSTFGELFF,TGTGCCAGCAGCCCATCCACATTCGGGGAGCTGTTTTTT
TRBJ1-1,-,TRBV6-5,many,CASSYNMNTEAFF,TGTGCCAGCAGTTATAACATGAACACTGAAGCTTTCTTT
TRBJ1-5,-,TRBV13,many,CASSPGRGNQPQHF,TGTGCCAGCAGCCCAGGGCGGGGCAATCAGCCCCAGCATTTT
TRBJ2-2,TRBD2,TRBV6-1,few,CASSAPGLARTGELFF,TGTGCCAGCAGTGCGCCGGGACTAGCTCGGACCGGGGAGCTGTTTTTT